A single sample gave rise to the 26 T cell receptor beta chains below, sequenced in a study of synovial regulatory T cells in juvenile arthritis. TCRdb's copy holds only in-frame clones and misses some; the assay was immunoSEQ multiplex PCR. Its table lists roughly 8,000 clones. The sequencing input was Treg cells from blood. Specified subset: remaining (HLA-DR-negative) circulating blood Treg cells. The source of these receptors is a donor aged 2-30 years with juvenile idiopathic arthritis.

This rearrangement joins TRBV10-3 to TRBJ2-3. The CDR3 runs 12 residues. No DNA appears here. Germline loops: CDR1 ENHRY, CDR2 SYGVKD. The CDR3 is CAMGTDADTQYF.

The chain is built from TRBV27 and TRBJ2-3; TCRdb's D call, TRBD1, is unchecked because there is no DNA. The CDR3 is made up of 13 amino acids. There is no recorded DNA. Germline-derived CDR1 and CDR2 are MNHEY and SMNVEV (reference sequence). This chain's CDR3 is CASRSQGSSKQYF.

J is TRBJ1-1 and V is TRBV11-2; TCRdb gives TRBD1 as the D gene, but with no DNA this cannot be confirmed. The CDR3 totals 14 residues. Only the protein sequence is given. CDR1 SGHAT and CDR2 FQNNGV come from the germline V gene. The chain's CDR3 is CASRPRTAWAEAFF.

V usage is TRBV7-9 and J usage is TRBJ2-7; TCRdb proposes TRBD2, but this gene call is untestable without DNA. The CDR3 is 17 amino acids. No nucleotide data were recorded. Per the germline V gene, CDR1 is SEHNR and CDR2 is FQNEAQ (reference sequence). CDR3 in amino acids: CASSLAETSGGRYEQYF.

V is TRBV7-9 and J is TRBJ1-4; TCRdb names TRBD1, which stays unverified in the absence of DNA. In germline, CDR1 is SEHNR, CDR2 FQNEAQ (reference sequence). The CDR3 loop spans 17 amino acids. No DNA appears here. The CDR3 here is CASTQDRGTATNEKLFF.

This clone is medium-sized by frequency. This chain connects TRBV19 to TRBJ1-4. This CDR3 is built from 14 residues. No coding sequence is recorded. CDR1 and CDR2 (germline): LNHDA, SQIVND (reference sequence). CDR3 amino acids: CASRSPQRWEKLFF.

This chain uses TRBV30 with TRBJ2-7; as DNA is missing, the TRBD1 call by TCRdb cannot be tested. The CDR3 runs 13 residues. DNA was not recorded. Germline CDR1 reads GTSNPN; CDR2 reads SVGIG (reference sequence). CDR3 region: CAGARDRAYEQYF.

The chain recombines TRBV5-4 with TRBJ2-3; TCRdb proposes TRBD1, but this gene call is untestable without DNA. This CDR3 comprises 13 residues. No DNA sequence is on record. Per the germline V gene, CDR1 is SGHNT and CDR2 is YYREEE (reference sequence). CDR3 region: CASSPDIPDTQYF.

This chain connects TRBV4-3 to TRBJ1-3; TCRdb returns TRBD1, unconfirmable since there is no DNA. Germline CDR1 LGHNA, CDR2 YSLEER. This CDR3 is built from 17 residues. Only the protein is available. The CDR3 spells CASSQEAWGLWRNTIYF.

The chain employs TRBV7-3 and TRBJ2-1; TCRdb's D call, TRBD2, is unchecked because there is no DNA. Looked up from germline, CDR1 is SGHTA and CDR2 is FQGTGA. The CDR3 is made up of 17 amino acids. The nucleotide record is missing. CDR3 amino acids: CASSLTSDRTSYNEQFF.

This chain joins TRBV6-1 and TRBJ2-1; TCRdb indicates TRBD2, and absent DNA this call remains unverified. Germline V gene sequence: CDR1 MNHNS, CDR2 SASEGT. The CDR3 totals 14 residues. There is no recorded DNA. This chain's CDR3 is CASSERWRDNEQFF.

The gene calls are TRBV5-6 and TRBJ2-7. CDR1 is SGHDT and CDR2 is YYEEEE in the germline V gene. This CDR3 spans 13 amino acids. There is no recorded DNA. The CDR3 is CASSPKGSAEQYF.

The rearrangement links TRBV6-1 to TRBJ1-2; the D gene TCRdb calls, TRBD1, cannot be checked with no DNA. The germline gives CDR1 MNHNS, CDR2 SASEGT. This CDR3 is built from 14 residues. The protein alone is recorded here. The CDR3 is CASSGQAGNYGYTF.

The chain couples TRBV14 to TRBJ2-3. This CDR3 has 12 residues. The DNA is not on file. Germline CDR1 SGHDN, CDR2 FVKESK. CDR3 in amino acids: CASSYQRRTIYF.

This chain connects TRBV19 to TRBJ1-2; TCRdb selects TRBD1, and the lack of DNA leaves this call unchecked. This CDR3 has 15 amino acids. No nucleotide data were recorded. CDR1 LNHDA and CDR2 SQIVND come from the germline V gene (reference sequence). The CDR3 loop is CASSSAAGGNYGYTF.

This chain uses TRBV18 with TRBJ2-3; with no DNA, the TCRdb D assignment of TRBD2 cannot be verified. Germline V gives CDR1 KGHSH, CDR2 LQKENI. The CDR3 sequence is 17 residues long. No DNA appears here. CDR3 region: CASSPGLGDHPTDTQYF.

The J gene is TRBJ2-3, the V gene TRBV6-1; TCRdb reports TRBD2, a call that lacks DNA to check it against. The CDR3 covers 13 residues. No DNA sequence is on record. Germline CDR1 is MNHNS and CDR2 is SASEGT. CDR3 residues: CASRGANTDTQYF.

This chain links TRBV28 with TRBJ2-7; without DNA, the TCRdb call of TRBD1 cannot be checked. In germline, CDR1 is MDHEN, CDR2 SYDVKM. The CDR3 runs 16 residues. No DNA has been recorded. The CDR3 loop reads CASSKGLTGWDYEQYF.

This chain joins TRBV6-5 and TRBJ2-1; TCRdb picks TRBD2, but there is no DNA to check that call. The CDR3 contains 12 residues. The record lacks a DNA sequence. The germline V gene encodes CDR1 MNHEY and CDR2 SVGAGI. The CDR3 region is CASSYRYNEQFF.

CDR3 sequence reads: CASRDTGAGGYTF. The chain uses TRBV4-2 and TRBJ1-2; absent DNA, TCRdb's TRBD1 call cannot be checked. This CDR3 region has 13 residues. The protein alone is recorded here. The germline V gene has CDR1 LGHNA and CDR2 YNFKEQ.

This clone ranks as medium-sized in terms of frequency. This chain uses TRBV7-9 with TRBJ1-2. CDR1 and CDR2 from the germline V gene are SEHNR and FQNEAQ (reference sequence). The CDR3 runs to 12 residues. No DNA sequence was recorded. The CDR3 sequence: CASSLFGDRYTF.

The rearrangement uses TRBV7-7 and TRBJ2-5; TCRdb outputs TRBD2, but without DNA this stays unchecked. Germline CDR1 is SSHAT and CDR2 is FNYEAQ (reference sequence). This CDR3 region has 15 residues. The DNA is unrecorded. This CDR3 reads CASSLGLSRRETQYF.

This chain links TRBV6-5 with TRBJ1-3. CDR3 length: 15 residues. DNA is not on record. Per the germline V gene, CDR1 is MNHEY and CDR2 is SVGAGI. CDR3 in amino acids: CASRDIAISGNTIYF.

Measured by frequency, this clone is medium-sized. The chain has TRBV4-2 and TRBJ2-1; TCRdb's D gene call, TRBD2, goes unchecked for lack of DNA. This CDR3 is 15 amino acids long. Only the protein is available. Looked up from germline, CDR1 is LGHNA and CDR2 is YNFKEQ. The CDR3 sequence: CASSLSGGYYNEQFF.

J is TRBJ1-5 and V is TRBV28. CDR3 size: 15 residues. DNA for this receptor is not on file. In germline, CDR1 is MDHEN, CDR2 SYDVKM. The CDR3 here is CASRKGEGSNQPQHF.

This chain links TRBV5-1 with TRBJ2-3. This CDR3 is 14 amino acids long. No DNA is recorded. Germline V lookup: CDR1 SGHRS, CDR2 YFSETQ. Here the CDR3 reads CASSWVRDTDTQYF.